This T cell receptor (beta chain) was captured by sequencing in a study of CD8 T cells in ankylosing spondylitis. This clonotype was seen many times. Its antigen remains unidentified. General study points: Relatively scarce in peripheral blood, disease-linked clones were CD8+. Researchers reportedly found disease-linked clones significantly enriched in matched ankylosing spondylitis synovial fluid.

Making use of molecular barcodes, quantitative 5'-RACE generated TCR beta libraries. Each CDR3 protein gets one entry after TCRdb re-called the 5' RACE reads with MiXCR. The sample consists of over 150,000 distinct CDR3 sequences, roughly 20% of them appearing once. The V gene's germline CDR1 is MDHEN and CDR2 SYDVKM. Losses at the gene ends were 4 bases for V and 7 bases for J; bases not matched to a gene: 5. The CDR3 covers 14 residues. Source material: blood, either unsorted or a sorted T cell fraction (not recorded which). The TCR sequence derives from a male donor between 10 and 30 years old with ankylosing spondylitis or in good health (not recorded which). The chain has TRBV28 and TRBJ1-5; 9 bases line up with TRBD1. The CDR3 DNA follows: TGTGCCAGCAGTTGGACAGGGGTTCGGCAGCCCCAGCATTTT. Protein: CASSWTGVRQPQHF.